Listed below are T cell receptor beta chains from one sample, sequenced in a study of OX40 agonist ivuxolimab in advanced cancers. Libraries were prepared by immunoSEQ multiplex PCR; TCRdb keeps only in-frame clonotypes and omits some of them. The data contain about 40,000 clones, approximately 88% of them singletons. Here the sequenced sample was CD4+ or CD8+ T cells sorted from blood, taken in a trial of the OX40 agonist ivuxolimab. Every receptor here comes from an adult with an advanced solid tumor such as melanoma, head and neck, liver or kidney cancer. The CDR3 runs from the conserved cysteine through the conserved F or W. D genes are given only for firm matches. Not every row has a clone size; where given, it reads once, few, many or a size class.

>TRBJ2-6|TRBV6-5|.|.
CASSYSVTGANVLTF
TGTGCCAGCAGTTACTCGGTTACCGGGGCCAACGTCCTGACTTTC
>TRBJ1-5|TRBV28|.|.
CASRSRLDRLSGQHF
TGTGCCAGCAGGTCCCGGCTAGACAGGCTCTCGGGCCAGCATTTT
>TRBJ2-3|TRBV2|.|few
CASRSPEDTDTQYF
TGTGCCAGCAGATCGCCAGAAGACACAGATACGCAGTATTTT
>TRBJ1-3|TRBV6-5|.|once
CASSPGGNTIYF
TGTGCCAGCAGCCCAGGCGGCAACACCATATATTTT
>TRBJ1-2|TRBV6-5|.|.
CASSYSVQLANYGYTF
TGTGCCAGCAGTTACTCGGTACAGTTAGCTAACTATGGCTACACCTTC
>TRBJ2-3|TRBV11-2|TRBD2|.
CASSLLAGGTDTQYF
TGTGCCAGCAGTTTACTAGCGGGAGGAACAGATACGCAGTATTTT
>TRBJ1-1|TRBV15|TRBD1|.
CATTDRSYTEAFF
TGTGCCACCACGGACAGGTCCTACACTGAAGCTTTCTTT
>TRBJ1-1|TRBV15|.|.
CATSTVHLNTEAFF
TGTGCCACCAGCACTGTACACTTGAACACTGAAGCTTTCTTT
>TRBJ1-1|TRBV28|TRBD1|once
CASSLTGVNTEAFF
TGTGCCAGCAGTTTGACAGGGGTGAACACTGAAGCTTTCTTT
>TRBJ2-7|TRBV28|.|.
CASSFNGLGYEQYF
TGTGCCAGCAGTTTCAACGGACTTGGGTACGAGCAGTACTTC